This T cell receptor (beta chain) was profiled in a study of STAT5B mutations in CD4+ large granular lymphocyte leukemia. V lost 4 bases and J lost 0; bases outside the gene matches: 13. CDR3 length equals 20 residues. Germline V CDR1 and CDR2: MDHEN, SYDVKM. The study's findings and limits: 8/27 top patient clones versus 2/35 control clones were TRBV06-family.

As to this clone: What it recognizes is unknown.

Generated by immunoSEQ multiplex PCR, the TCRdb table keeps only in-frame clones and is missing some. The sample shows approximately 32,000 clones, around 88% of them seen only once. The sample comprised CD4+ T cells from blood buffy coats. This clonotype was sampled from a human donor in good health. This chain connects TRBV28 to TRBJ2-1; 12 nucleotides align to TRBD2. CDR3 protein: CASSSTGTSGSRLSYNEQFF. The DNA of the CDR3 is TGTGCCAGCAGTTCCACCGGGACTAGCGGGTCGAGACTCTCCTACAATGAGCAGTTCTTC.